The source of this T cell receptor beta chain is a study of T cell responses to AZD1222 COVID-19 vaccine. Study findings and constraints: Dominant CD4 TCR responses targeted spike regions 160-218 and 743-854. Only after the peak T cell response were repertoires sampled.

On this clone: The antigen is unknown.

CDR3 length: 16 amino acids. The germline V gene encodes CDR1 LGHDT and CDR2 YNNKEL (reference sequence). The trim removed 1 base at V and 4 bases at J, leaving 3 bases unmatched. The assay was immunoSEQ multiplex PCR, and TCRdb's table has in-frame clones only and misses some. Of fewer than 150,000 clones in the sample, approximately 90% are singletons; the top ten hold about 7.4%. This sample comprised peripheral blood, obtained on day 0 of AZD1222 vaccination. The receptor was derived from an adult in good health. The V and J genes are TRBV3-1 (or the pseudogene TRBV3-2) and TRBJ2-3; 12 nucleotides align to TRBD2. The CDR3 loop is CASSQGPSGGADTQYF. The CDR3 DNA reads TGTGCCAGCAGCCAAGGGCCTAGCGGGGGGGCAGATACGCAGTATTTT.